A single sample is the source of the 25 T cell receptor beta chains below, sequenced in a study of cytomegalovirus exposure and HLA in healthy donors. The PCR was carried out with 60 Vbeta primers and 13 Jbeta primers. Measured with immunoSEQ multiplex PCR; TCRdb has only the in-frame clones, and not every one. This table holds approximately 140,000 clones, more than 70% found once. The sequencing input was PBMCs. These receptors all stem from a woman aged 55 to 70 in good health and CMV-seronegative.

V gene TRBV30 combines with J gene TRBJ1-6; 8 nucleotides match TRBD1. The V segment lost 0 bases and the J segment 6 bases; nucleotides outside the gene matches: 13. CDR1 and CDR2 from the germline V gene are GTSNPN and SVGIG (reference sequence). The CDR3 runs to 18 residues. The CDR3 region is CAWSVHNRAGGSNSPLHF. Written as DNA, the CDR3 is TGTGCCTGGAGTGTGCATAACCGCGCAGGGGGCTCTAATTCACCCCTCCACTTT.

This clone was observed a single time. The chain couples TRBV4-1 to TRBJ1-2; 8 bases line up with TRBD1. The V segment lost 6 bases and the J segment 5 bases; nucleotides outside the gene matches: 2. The CDR3 length is 12 residues. CDR1 MGHRA and CDR2 YSYEKL come from the germline V gene. CDR3 coding DNA: TGCGCCAGCAGTCAGGGGGCATATGGCTACACCTTC. Amino acid sequence: CASSQGAYGYTF.

This chain's CDR3 is CASSFAAASYEQYF. CDR3 sequence (DNA): TGTGCCAGCAGTTTTGCGGCCGCCTCCTACGAGCAGTACTTC. This sequence joins TRBV28 and TRBJ2-7; D is undetermined. This CDR3 has 14 amino acids. CDR1 MDHEN and CDR2 SYDVKM come from the germline V gene. V was clipped by 3 bases and J by 0 bases, with 9 bases between them.

CDR3 residues: CASSLPGTGGPSSYEQYF. The CDR3 nucleotides read TGTGCCAGCAGTTTACCCGGGACAGGGGGCCCAAGCTCCTACGAGCAGTACTTC. This chain links TRBV28 with TRBJ2-7; 12 bases agree with TRBD1. The CDR3 is 18 amino acids. V was pared by 2 bases and J by 0 bases, with 8 bases of the junction left unmatched. Germline CDR1 and CDR2: MDHEN and SYDVKM.

This clone was seen once. The chain employs TRBV19 and TRBJ1-1; 7 nucleotides agree with TRBD1. The CDR3 is 15 amino acids. Germline V gene sequence: CDR1 LNHDA, CDR2 SQIVND (reference sequence). Losses at the gene ends were 6 bases for V and 1 base for J; bases not matched to a gene: 8. The CDR3 sequence: CASSISGGKNTEAFF. The CDR3 coding sequence is TGTGCCAGTAGCATCTCAGGGGGAAAGAACACTGAAGCTTTCTTT.

This clone was observed once. The chain has TRBV27 and TRBJ2-7; tentative D call: TRBD1 (6 bases). Germline lookup yields CDR1 MNHEY and CDR2 SMNVEV (reference sequence). V was clipped by 5 bases and J by 6 bases, with 20 bases between them. The CDR3 consists of 15 residues. This CDR3 is CASSRSRTVGFEQYF. The DNA for the CDR3 is TGTGCCAGCAGTAGATCTCGGACAGTAGGTTTCGAGCAGTACTTC.

Comments on this clone: Germline and junction disagree at one end, which may indicate a read error. The rearrangement uses TRBV2 and TRBJ2-7; tentatively, D is TRBD1 (6 bases). There are 13 residues in the CDR3. The germline gives CDR1 SNHLY, CDR2 FYNNEI. CDR3: CASSRGGFDRKDF. The CDR3 DNA sequence: TGTGCCAGCAGTAGAGGGGGATTCGACCGCAAGGACTTC.

The chain combines TRBV7-6 with TRBJ1-4; D ambiguous. The germline CDR1 and CDR2 sequences are SGHVS and FNYEAQ. The CDR3 has 15 amino acids. Trimming left V 4 bases short and J 1 base short, with 10 bases between. In DNA, the CDR3 is TGTGCCAGCAGCTCCGTCCGGGGAACTAATGAAAAACTGTTTTTT. Translating gives CASSSVRGTNEKLFF.

The V gene is TRBV4-1, the J gene TRBJ2-1; 7 nucleotides match TRBD2. The CDR3 covers 17 residues. V shed 1 base and J 8 bases; nucleotides not matched to a gene: 14. Germline CDR1 is MGHRA and CDR2 is YSYEKL. The CDR3: CASSQAQIGLGFHEQFF. CDR3 coding DNA: TGCGCCAGCAGCCAAGCTCAAATTGGACTAGGGTTCCATGAGCAGTTCTTC.

J is TRBJ1-1 and V is TRBV19; tentative D call: TRBD1 (5 bases). This CDR3 contains 13 residues. Germline CDR1 and CDR2: LNHDA and SQIVND (reference sequence). Trimming took off 5 bases at V and 1 base at J, with 8 bases between the two ends. CDR3 bases: TGTGCCAGTAGTGACCAGGGGAACACTGAAGCTTTCTTT. Translated: CASSDQGNTEAFF.

The chain links TRBV7-9 to TRBJ2-5, with TRBD2 identical over 9 bases. Per germline, CDR1 SEHNR and CDR2 FQNEAQ (reference sequence). Losses at the gene ends were 0 bases for V and 5 bases for J; bases not matched to a gene: 4. The CDR3 has 15 residues. The CDR3 reads CASSLAGLAVETQYF. In DNA form, the CDR3 reads TGTGCCAGCAGCTTAGCGGGACTAGCTGTCGAGACCCAGTACTTC.

The rearrangement uses TRBV7-6 and TRBJ2-3; TRBD2 matches at 8 bases. The CDR3 loop spans 18 amino acids. J was trimmed by 0 bases and V by 2 bases; bases with no gene match: 10. Germline-derived CDR1 and CDR2 are SGHVS and FNYEAQ. CDR3 DNA: TGTGCCAGCAGCTTACGGGGGGGTGCCACACCTAGCACAGATACGCAGTATTTT. Translating gives CASSLRGGATPSTDTQYF.

This rearrangement joins TRBV28 to TRBJ2-7; 7 positions match TRBD2. V trimming: 10 bases; J trimming: 3 bases; junction bases outside the gene matches: 9. There are 13 residues in the CDR3. Germline V gene data show CDR1 as MDHEN and CDR2 as SYDVKM. The CDR3 nucleotides read TGTGCCACTGTGAGGGCGGGGGTCTACGAGCAGTACTTC. Its translation is CATVRAGVYEQYF.

The chain joins TRBV11-1 to TRBJ2-3; a weak D match, TRBD2 (6 bases). Germline assignment: CDR1 SGHAT and CDR2 FQDESV (reference sequence). The V end was cut by 2 bases, the J end by 3 bases, with 21 bases between. The CDR3 has 18 amino acids. CDR3: CASSLRVSTRPNTDTQYF. CDR3 DNA: TGTGCCAGCAGCTTAAGGGTGTCGACTAGGCCTAATACAGATACGCAGTATTTT.

The chain uses TRBV7-2 and TRBJ2-4; maybe TRBD1 (5 bases). The CDR3 extends over 13 amino acids. With 6 bases removed from V and 7 bases from J, the gap between germline ends came to 13 bases. Germline V gives CDR1 SGHTA, CDR2 FQGNSA. CDR3 DNA: TGTGCCAGCAGGCCTAGACAGAGTAACATTCAGTACTTC. It is translated as CASRPRQSNIQYF.

The gene calls are TRBV28 and TRBJ2-7, with TRBD2 identical over 8 bases. V trimming: 8 bases; J trimming: 3 bases; junction bases outside the gene matches: 9. The CDR3 is 14 residues long. Germline-derived CDR1 and CDR2 are MDHEN and SYDVKM. CDR3 sequence (DNA): TGTGCCAGCGCGCCGCGGGGGGCGGTCTACGAGCAGTACTTC. It encodes CASAPRGAVYEQYF.

V gene TRBV19 combines with J gene TRBJ1-1; D might be TRBD1 (5 bases). The CDR3 is 14 residues long. Trimming stripped 6 bases from V and 5 bases from J, with 16 bases between. Germline V CDR1 and CDR2: LNHDA, SQIVND (reference sequence). The CDR3 sequence: CASRIPGGGTEAFF. The DNA for the CDR3 is TGTGCCAGTAGAATCCCCGGGGGTGGAACTGAAGCTTTCTTT. Looking up the rest from reference TRBV19 and TRBJ1-1 gives the full variable domain: DGGITQSPKYLFRKEGQNVTLSCEQNLNHDAMYWYRQDPGQGLRLIYYSQIVNDFQKGDIAEGYSVSREKKESFPLTVTSAQKNPTAFYLCASRIPGGGTEAFFGQGTRLTVV.

This chain joins TRBV6-5 and TRBJ2-4; 7 bases line up with TRBD1. The germline CDR1 and CDR2 sequences are MNHEY and SVGAGI. The trim removed 0 bases at V and 0 bases at J, leaving 2 bases unmatched. The CDR3 has 16 residues. CDR3 nucleotides: TGTGCCAGCAGTTACTCGGACAGGAGAGCCAAAAACATTCAGTACTTC. The encoded protein is CASSYSDRRAKNIQYF.

V gene TRBV27 combines with J gene TRBJ1-1, with D possibly matching TRBD1 (6 bases). The CDR3 is 15 residues long. Germline V CDR1 and CDR2: MNHEY, SMNVEV (reference sequence). With 5 bases removed from V and 1 base from J, the gap between germline ends came to 14 bases. The DNA for the CDR3 is TGTGCCAGCAGTCCAAGACAGGTGCCGAACACTGAAGCTTTCTTT. Encoded protein: CASSPRQVPNTEAFF.

The chain uses TRBV4-1 and TRBJ1-5, with a weak D call TRBD1 (5 bases). V was cut by 0 bases and J by 0 bases, with 18 bases left in between. Germline CDR1 is MGHRA and CDR2 is YSYEKL. The CDR3 totals 19 residues. DNA of the CDR3: TGCGCCAGCAGCCAAGATTCATCACAGGCAGGTTATAGCAATCAGCCCCAGCATTTT. Its translation is CASSQDSSQAGYSNQPQHF.

DNA for the CDR3: TGCGCCAGCAGCCATACCGGGACAAGAGTAATCTACGAGCAGTACTTC. Translated, it gives CASSHTGTRVIYEQYF. V gene TRBV5-1 combines with J gene TRBJ2-7, with D perhaps matching TRBD1 (6 bases). The germline V gene encodes CDR1 SGHRS and CDR2 YFSETQ. This CDR3 is 16 amino acids long. Trimming removed 4 bases from V and 3 bases from J, with 20 bases in between.

This chain uses TRBV7-8 with TRBJ1-6, with 9 positions matching TRBD1. This CDR3 is 15 amino acids long. V gave up 1 base and J gave up 8 bases; unmatched junction bases: 3. Germline CDR1 SGHVS, CDR2 FQNEAQ. CDR3 sequence reads: CASSLEGTGYSPLHF. The CDR3 DNA follows: TGTGCCAGCAGCTTAGAAGGGACAGGGTATTCACCCCTCCACTTT.

This clone has a handful of counts. The chain recombines TRBV5-8 with TRBJ2-3; possibly TRBD1 for D (5 bases). There are 16 residues in the CDR3. From germline, CDR1 is SGHTS and CDR2 YDEGEE. V lost 7 bases and J lost 0, with 18 bases in between. CDR3 protein: CASSVGRGFSTDTQYF. The CDR3 DNA is TGTGCCAGCTCGGTGGGGCGCGGTTTTAGCACAGATACGCAGTATTTT.

The table lists this clone with a few counts. CDR3 amino acids: CASLQGRRETQYF. The CDR3 region has the DNA TGTGCCAGCCTACAGGGGCGCCGAGAGACCCAGTACTTC. The chain combines TRBV28 with TRBJ2-5; TRBD1 aligns across 7 bases. The CDR3 is 13 amino acids. Germline assignment: CDR1 MDHEN and CDR2 SYDVKM. The trim removed 8 bases at V and 4 bases at J, leaving 7 bases unmatched.

V and J are TRBV6-6 and TRBJ1-5, with D possibly TRBD1 on 5 matching bases. The CDR3 consists of 15 residues. The germline CDR1 and CDR2 sequences are MNHNY and SVGAGI (reference sequence). The V and J ends lost 5 bases and 1 base respectively, with 12 bases between them. The CDR3 spells CASSAAGGSNQPQHF. The CDR3, as DNA: TGTGCCAGCAGTGCAGCGGGGGGGAGCAATCAGCCCCAGCATTTT.